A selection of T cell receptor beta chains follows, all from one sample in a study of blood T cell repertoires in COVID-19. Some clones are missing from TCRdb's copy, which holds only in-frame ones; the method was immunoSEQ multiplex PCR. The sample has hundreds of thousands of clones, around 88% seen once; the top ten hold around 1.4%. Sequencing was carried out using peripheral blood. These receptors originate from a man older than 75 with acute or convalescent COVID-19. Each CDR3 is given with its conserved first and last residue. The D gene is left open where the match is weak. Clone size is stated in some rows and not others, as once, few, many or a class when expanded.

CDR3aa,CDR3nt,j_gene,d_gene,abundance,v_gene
CASRTTGWQETQYF,TGTGCCAGCAGGACTACAGGGTGGCAAGAGACCCAGTACTTC,TRBJ2-5,NA,NA,TRBV6-6
CASSKAGGNTEAFF,TGTGCCAGCAGCAAAGCAGGTGGAAACACTGAAGCTTTCTTT,TRBJ1-1,NA,NA,TRBV7-3
CASTPSGTGRVEQFF,TGTGCCAGCACCCCCTCGGGGACAGGGAGAGTTGAGCAGTTCTTC,TRBJ2-1,TRBD1,NA,TRBV28
CASSEVPRGQGGNQPQHF,TGTGCCAGCAGTGAAGTTCCTAGGGGACAGGGGGGCAATCAGCCCCAGCATTTT,TRBJ1-5,TRBD1,few,TRBV6-1
CASSLEPGQRNYGYTF,TGTGCCAGCAGCCTTGAACCGGGACAGAGAAACTATGGCTACACCTTC,TRBJ1-2,TRBD1,NA,TRBV7-2
CASSPMFRKETQYF,TGTGCCAGCTCACCAATGTTCAGGAAAGAGACCCAGTACTTC,TRBJ2-5,NA,NA,TRBV18
CASSLGHSLGETQYF,TGTGCCAGCAGCCTGGGACACTCACTCGGAGAGACCCAGTACTTC,TRBJ2-5,NA,NA,TRBV11-3
CASSLTDNQPQHF,TGTGCCAGCAGCTTAACAGATAATCAGCCCCAGCATTTT,TRBJ1-5,NA,NA,TRBV7-8
CASSPTLGANVLTF,TGTGCCAGCTCACCGACACTTGGGGCCAACGTCCTGACTTTC,TRBJ2-6,NA,NA,TRBV18
CASSLNRGQETQYF,TGTGCCAGCAGCTTAAACAGGGGGCAAGAGACCCAGTACTTC,TRBJ2-5,TRBD1,once,TRBV7-2
CAISPGGEQYF,TGTGCCATAAGCCCAGGGGGCGAGCAGTACTTC,TRBJ2-7,TRBD1,NA,TRBV10-3
CASSHGGSSGNTIYF,TGTGCCAGCAGCCACGGGGGATCCTCTGGAAACACCATATATTTT,TRBJ1-3,NA,NA,TRBV6-6